A single sample is the source of the 6 T cell receptor beta chains below, sequenced in a study of T cell responses to AZD1222 COVID-19 vaccine. Assay used: immunoSEQ multiplex PCR; TCRdb lists only in-frame clones, some missing. The repertoire holds approximately 100,000 clones, 92% seen once, with 1% to 1.5% in the top ten. The source material was peripheral blood, sampled on day 0 of AZD1222 vaccination. All receptors derive from an adult in good health.

V and J are TRBV9 and TRBJ1-5; tentatively, D is TRBD1 (5 bases). V was clipped by 0 bases and J by 3 bases, with 7 bases between them. The CDR3 extends over 14 amino acids. Looked up from germline, CDR1 is SGDLS and CDR2 is YYNGEE. The CDR3 is CASSVGQFNQPQHF. The CDR3 DNA is TGTGCCAGCAGCGTAGGACAGTTCAATCAGCCCCAGCATTTT.

This chain joins TRBV30 and TRBJ1-5; 7 bases match TRBD1. Trimming cost V 4 bases and J 7 bases; bases outside gene matches: 13. The length of the CDR3 is 15 residues. CDR1 is GTSNPN, CDR2 SVGIG, per germline (reference sequence). The CDR3 DNA reads TGTGCCTGGACTCAATCAACAGGGGTCGGACAGCCCCAGCATTTT. This codes for CAWTQSTGVGQPQHF.

This clone was seen only once. V gene TRBV18 combines with J gene TRBJ2-7, with D uncertain. The germline V gene encodes CDR1 KGHSH and CDR2 LQKENI. Trimming shortened V by 3 bases and J by 6 bases, and 24 bases separated the two germline ends. The CDR3 is 17 amino acids. For the CDR3, the DNA is TGTGCCAGCTCACCGTCGTCTTTGGACCCTGCGGTTCGCGAGCAGTACTTC. It encodes CASSPSSLDPAVREQYF. The full variable domain, in which reference TRBV18 and TRBJ2-7 provide the parts outside the CDR3, is NAGVMQNPRHLVRRRGQEARLRCSPMKGHSHVYWYRQLPEEGLKFMVYLQKENIIDESGMPKERFSAEFPKEGPSILRIQQVVRGDSAAYFCASSPSSLDPAVREQYFGPGTRLTVT.

The CDR3 region is CASSRQGDEQFF. The DNA of the CDR3 is TGTGCCAGTAGCAGACAGGGCGATGAGCAGTTCTTC. The chain joins TRBV19 to TRBJ2-1, with TRBD1 identical over 7 bases. The CDR3 length is 12 residues. Germline V gives CDR1 LNHDA, CDR2 SQIVND (reference sequence). The junction had 4 bases not matched to a gene; V was cut back by 6 bases and J by 8 bases.

This clone was seen only once. The CDR3 protein is CASGGQGVWAYGYTF. In DNA, the CDR3 is TGTGCCAGCGGCGGGCAGGGGGTTTGGGCCTATGGCTACACCTTC. The chain combines TRBV9 with TRBJ1-2, with TRBD1 identical over 7 bases. Germline V gives CDR1 SGDLS, CDR2 YYNGEE. The length of the CDR3 is 15 residues. With V trimmed by 7 bases and J by 4 bases, 13 bases remained unmatched. The full variable domain, completed using reference TRBV9 and TRBJ1-2, is DSGVTQTPKHLITATGQRVTLRCSPRSGDLSVYWYQQSLDQGLQFLIQYYNGEERAKGNILERFSAQQFPDLHSELNLSSLELGDSALYFCASGGQGVWAYGYTFGSGTRLTVV.

The chain combines TRBV24-1 with TRBJ2-5; D unclear. CDR3 size: 13 residues. The V and J ends lost 4 bases and 4 bases respectively, with 9 bases between them. CDR1 KGHDR and CDR2 SFDVKD come from the germline V gene. The CDR3 DNA reads TGTGCCACCAGTGACTCCTTACCAGAGACCCAGTACTTC. Its protein is CATSDSLPETQYF.